The clone carrying this T cell receptor beta chain was observed a handful of times. The data were taken from a study of CD8+ T cells in alopecia areata. Germline CDR1 MRHNA, CDR2 SNTAGT. Trimming removed 6 bases from V and 6 bases from J, with 16 bases in between. The CDR3 is 14 residues long. Treatment indicated: oral pan-JAK inhibitor, 5-10 mg twice daily. The authors extracted RNA and reverse transcribed it into cDNA as the sequencing template. TCRdb's copy holds only in-frame clones and misses some; the assay was immunoSEQ multiplex PCR. The table lists more than 140,000 clones, 86% of them singletons.

The source is a human donor with alopecia areata. The sequences come from CD8+ T cells sorted from blood, collected at week 4, from a patient treated with tofacitinib. The chain has TRBV6-4 and TRBJ2-3; tentative D call: TRBD2 (6 bases). This CDR3 is CASSDSGFGDTQYF. The CDR3 nucleotides read TGTGCCAGCAGCGATAGCGGATTTGGCGATACGCAGTATTTT.